The clone carrying this T cell receptor (beta chain) was seen ten or more times. Its antigen remains unknown. MiXCR, applied by TCRdb to the multiplex PCR reads, yields one record per CDR3 protein. The sample carries 150,000 to 200,000 distinct CDR3 sequences, 33% recorded once. The lymph nodes were axillary draining lymph nodes from breast cancer patients. The data were obtained in a study of breast tumors, draining lymph nodes, adjacent tissues. Study results and caveats: Tumor repertoires ranked between lymph nodes and nontumor tissue in diversity, with V and J gene preferences. Tumor and nontumor repertoires were significantly more similar in luminal-like than in basal-like breast cancer. The data were judged consistent with most tumor T cells coming from lymph node and expanding in tumor.

This receptor was obtained from a female donor with breast cancer. Some clones in this sample may be carry-over from other donors' samples. Sequenced sample: axillary lymph node tissue.

DNA of the CDR3: TGTGCCAGCAGTGAGGGGGGTGCGGGAAACACCATATATTTT. As protein: CASSEGGAGNTIYF. The genes are TRBV25-1 and TRBJ1-3, with D maybe TRBD1 (5 bases). This CDR3 is built from 14 residues. Trimming stripped 3 bases from V and 4 bases from J, with 10 bases between. The germline CDR1 and CDR2 sequences are MGHDK and SYGVNS.